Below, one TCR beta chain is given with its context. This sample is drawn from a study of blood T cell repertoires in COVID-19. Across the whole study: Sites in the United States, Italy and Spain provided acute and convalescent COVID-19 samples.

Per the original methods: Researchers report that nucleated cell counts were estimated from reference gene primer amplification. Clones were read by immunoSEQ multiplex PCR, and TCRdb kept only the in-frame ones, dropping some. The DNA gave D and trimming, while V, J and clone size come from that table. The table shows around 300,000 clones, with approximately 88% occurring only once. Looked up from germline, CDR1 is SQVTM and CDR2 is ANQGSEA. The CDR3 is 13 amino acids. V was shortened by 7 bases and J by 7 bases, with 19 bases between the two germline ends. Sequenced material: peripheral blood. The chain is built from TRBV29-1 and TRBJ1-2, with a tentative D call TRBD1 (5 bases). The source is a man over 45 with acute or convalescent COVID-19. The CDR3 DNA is TGCAGCGGACTTAGGGAGGAAAGGGGTGGCTACACCTTC. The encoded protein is CSGLREERGGYTF.